The present T cell receptor (beta chain) was sequenced within a study of cytomegalovirus exposure and HLA in healthy donors. Clones were sequenced by immunoSEQ multiplex PCR, and TCRdb holds only the in-frame ones, with some missing. The sample includes fewer than 200,000 clones, just under 90% seen only once; the top ten take 4% to 4.5%. Germline CDR1 and CDR2: KGHSH and LQKENI. The CDR3 is made up of 15 amino acids. The V gene end was trimmed by 3 bases and the J gene end by 5 bases; junction bases not matched to a gene: 6. The V gene is TRBV18, the J gene TRBJ2-1; TRBD2 matches 8 bases. The sample was PBMCs. The TCR comes from a young man in good health and CMV-seropositive. In DNA, the CDR3 is TGTGCCAGCTCACCCGAGACTAGCGTTAACAATGAGCAGTTCTTC. It translates to CASSPETSVNNEQFF.